These 29 T cell receptor beta chains share one sample of origin, sequenced in a study of T cell responses to AZD1222 COVID-19 vaccine. The data were produced by immunoSEQ multiplex PCR, yet TCRdb's version contains in-frame clones alone and is incomplete. The sample lists 89,000 or so clones; approximately 90% were seen once. Sequenced material: peripheral blood, taken 28 days after the second AZD1222 dose. These receptors were taken from an adult who received the AZD1222 COVID-19 vaccine.

The V and J genes are TRBV2 and TRBJ2-1; the match to TRBD2 covers 7 bases. The germline gives CDR1 SNHLY, CDR2 FYNNEI. CDR3 length: 15 residues. The ends lost 5 bases at V and 0 bases at J; junction bases unmatched: 4. The CDR3 DNA is TGTGCCAGCAGTCAACTAGCGCGCTCCTACAATGAGCAGTTCTTC. Translating gives CASSQLARSYNEQFF. The variable domain in full, completed from reference TRBV2 and TRBJ2-1, reads EPEVTQTPSHQVTQMGQEVILRCVPISNHLYFYWYRQILGQKVEFLVSFYNNEISEKSEIFDDQFSVERPDGSNFTLKIRSTKLEDSAMYFCASSQLARSYNEQFFGPGTRLTVL.

CDR3 residues: CASSLGTRDEQYF. The CDR3 bases are TGTGCCAGCAGCTTAGGGACCCGCGACGAGCAGTACTTC. This chain connects TRBV7-6 to TRBJ2-7, with no clear D. Germline V gene data show CDR1 as SGHVS and CDR2 as FNYEAQ. The length of the CDR3 is 13 residues. Between the trimmed V and J ends, which lost 1 base and 5 bases, there was a span of 9 bases.

V gene TRBV7-9 combines with J gene TRBJ2-7; D unclear. Germline loops: CDR1 SEHNR, CDR2 FQNEAQ (reference sequence). V lost 6 bases to trimming and J lost 2 bases, with 11 bases between them. The CDR3 is made up of 13 amino acids. As DNA, the CDR3 is TGTGCCAGCAGGTTGGCCCCCGCCTACGAGCAGTACTTC. As protein: CASRLAPAYEQYF.

This chain uses TRBV28 with TRBJ2-5; D might be TRBD1 (6 bases). The V and J ends lost 5 bases and 4 bases respectively, with 14 bases between them. There are 14 residues in the CDR3. Germline V lookup: CDR1 MDHEN, CDR2 SYDVKM. CDR3 DNA: TGTGCCAGCAGTCTACTTGGGGGCCCAGAGACCCAGTACTTC. This encodes CASSLLGGPETQYF.

This clone came up once. The chain carries TRBV5-1 and TRBJ2-3; D might be TRBD1 (6 bases). V was pared by 2 bases and J by 0 bases, with 13 bases between. CDR1 and CDR2 from the germline V gene are SGHRS and YFSETQ. This CDR3 has 16 residues. This CDR3 reads CASSFRDTSSTDTQYF. The CDR3 nucleotides read TGCGCCAGCAGCTTCCGGGACACTTCTAGCACAGATACGCAGTATTTT.

The chain is built from TRBV28 and TRBJ1-2, with a tentative D call TRBD1 (6 bases). V lost 2 bases, J lost 3 bases, and 13 bases lay in between. From germline, CDR1 is MDHEN and CDR2 SYDVKM. The CDR3 loop spans 15 amino acids. The CDR3 reads CASSLGGAQYYGYTF. The CDR3 DNA follows: TGTGCCAGCAGTTTAGGGGGGGCTCAATACTATGGCTACACCTTC.

This chain uses TRBV14 with TRBJ2-7; tentatively, D is TRBD1 or TRBD2 (6 bases each). Germline CDR1 is SGHDN and CDR2 is FVKESK. V lost 4 bases, J lost 6 bases, and 22 bases lay in between. The length of the CDR3 is 16 residues. The CDR3 sequence: CASSLAWGAPKGEQYF. The CDR3 coding sequence is TGTGCCAGCAGCCTAGCATGGGGGGCGCCGAAGGGCGAGCAGTACTTC.

V and J are TRBV29-1 and TRBJ2-2, with a weak D call TRBD2 (6 bases). CDR1 SQVTM and CDR2 ANQGSEA come from the germline V gene. V lost 6 bases to trimming and J lost 6 bases, with 11 bases between them. The CDR3 has 12 residues. CDR3 coding DNA: TGCAGCGTGACTAGTATCGCCGGGGAGCTGTTTTTT. Translation gives CSVTSIAGELFF.

The chain combines TRBV2 with TRBJ1-4; a weak D match, TRBD1 (6 bases). V gave up 8 bases and J gave up 7 bases, with 14 bases separating them. CDR3 length equals 13 residues. In germline, CDR1 is SNHLY, CDR2 FYNNEI. The CDR3 region has the DNA TGTGCCAGCCTCCGGGCCAGGGGTGAAAAACTGTTTTTT. It translates to CASLRARGEKLFF.

This clone has a count of ten or more. Other DNA sequences of this sample code for an identical CDR3. The genes are TRBV7-2 and TRBJ2-7, with D possibly being TRBD1 (5 bases). Trimming stripped 5 bases from V and 3 bases from J, with 17 bases between. The CDR3 extends over 15 amino acids. CDR1 SGHTA and CDR2 FQGNSA come from the germline V gene. The CDR3: CASSPGGAGDYEQYF. The CDR3 DNA reads TGTGCCAGCAGCCCCGGTGGGGCAGGCGACTACGAGCAGTACTTC. Drawing the rest from reference TRBV7-2 and TRBJ2-7, the complete variable domain is GAGVSQSPSNKVTEKGKDVELRCDPISGHTALYWYRQSLGQGLEFLIYFQGNSAPDKSGLPSDRFSAERTGGSVSTLTIQRTQQEDSAVYLCASSPGGAGDYEQYFGPGTRLTVT.

The rearrangement uses TRBV19 and TRBJ2-1; a possible D gene is TRBD2 (5 bases). The CDR3 is 14 amino acids. Trimming removed 5 bases from V and 2 bases from J, with 10 bases in between. Germline V gene lookup returns CDR1 LNHDA and CDR2 SQIVND (reference sequence). The CDR3 here is CASSQAVPYNEQFF. CDR3 DNA sequence: TGTGCCAGTAGTCAAGCGGTGCCCTACAATGAGCAGTTCTTC.

The J gene is TRBJ2-7, the V gene TRBV27, with D maybe TRBD2 (5 bases). Trimming cost V 0 bases and J 2 bases, with 11 bases left between them. From germline, CDR1 is MNHEY and CDR2 SMNVEV (reference sequence). The CDR3 extends over 15 amino acids. CDR3 DNA: TGTGCCAGCAGTTTATCGGGCGGGCCAACCTACGAGCAGTACTTC. Its translation: CASSLSGGPTYEQYF.

The chain employs TRBV27 and TRBJ1-2, with a weak D call TRBD1 (5 bases). V dropped 11 bases and J dropped 6 bases, with 16 bases sitting between them. From germline, CDR1 is MNHEY and CDR2 SMNVEV (reference sequence). The CDR3 loop spans 12 amino acids. DNA of the CDR3: TGTGCCTCCAGACATAGCAGGGATGGCTACACCTTC. Protein sequence: CASRHSRDGYTF.

The rearrangement joins TRBV5-6 to TRBJ1-2; D perhaps matches TRBD1 (5 bases). CDR1 is SGHDT and CDR2 is YYEEEE in the germline V gene. This CDR3 is 13 amino acids long. V was cut by 9 bases and J by 0 bases, with 12 bases left in between. The CDR3 DNA sequence: TGTGCCACAGGGACCGCCACTAACTATGGCTACACCTTC. Its protein product is CATGTATNYGYTF.

The gene calls are TRBV6-2 or TRBV6-3 and TRBJ2-7, with 10 bases matching TRBD2. CDR3 length: 16 amino acids. V lost 6 bases, J lost 3 bases, and 11 bases stayed unmatched. Looked up from germline, CDR1 is MNHEY and CDR2 is SVGEGT. CDR3 DNA: TGTGCCAGCAGCCCCTTTAGGACTAGCGGCCACTACGAGCAGTACTTC. The encoded protein is CASSPFRTSGHYEQYF.

This clone showed up just once. The rearrangement links TRBV10-2 to TRBJ2-2; TRBD1 might be the D (6 bases). Trimming pared 10 bases from V and 4 bases from J, leaving 19 bases between. Germline CDR1 is WSHSY and CDR2 is SAAADI. The CDR3 sequence is 15 residues long. This CDR3 is CATRPPKGGTGELFF. The CDR3, as DNA: TGCGCCACCCGTCCCCCGAAAGGGGGCACCGGGGAGCTGTTTTTT.

The rearrangement links TRBV29-1 to TRBJ1-2; 9 bases match TRBD1. V trimming: 3 bases; J trimming: 6 bases; junction bases outside the gene matches: 2. This CDR3 contains 12 residues. The germline gives CDR1 SQVTM, CDR2 ANQGSEA. CDR3 in amino acids: CSVDDRGNGYTF. CDR3 nucleotides: TGCAGCGTTGACGACAGGGGGAATGGCTACACCTTC.

The chain recombines TRBV5-1 with TRBJ2-5; possible D gene TRBD1, 6 bases. The germline V gene encodes CDR1 SGHRS and CDR2 YFSETQ. Trimming shortened V by 4 bases and J by 2 bases, and 15 bases separated the two germline ends. The CDR3 is 15 residues long. Here the CDR3 reads CASSPAGVIQETQYF. DNA of the CDR3: TGCGCCAGCAGCCCCGCAGGGGTTATACAAGAGACCCAGTACTTC.

This rearrangement joins TRBV7-3 to TRBJ2-1; no reliable D call. This CDR3 contains 14 residues. Germline loops: CDR1 SGHTA, CDR2 FQGTGA. V lost 1 base to trimming and J lost 6 bases, with 10 bases between them. The CDR3 sequence: CASSLSSPGNEQFF. CDR3 coding DNA: TGTGCCAGCAGCTTAAGCAGCCCTGGCAATGAGCAGTTCTTC.

The chain links TRBV3-1 (or the pseudogene TRBV3-2) to TRBJ2-6, with 11 nucleotides matching TRBD2. Germline V gene data show CDR1 as LGHDT and CDR2 as YNNKEL (reference sequence). This CDR3 region has 17 residues. Trimming took 6 bases from V and 1 from J; bases not matched to a gene: 5. For the CDR3, the DNA is TGTGCCAGCAGTCTAGCGGGAGGCGGATCTGGGGCCAACGTCCTGACTTTC. This translates into CASSLAGGGSGANVLTF.

The chain couples TRBV7-2 to TRBJ2-3; no reliable D call. The CDR3 is made up of 13 amino acids. Germline V gives CDR1 SGHTA, CDR2 FQGNSA. Trimming removed 5 bases from V and 5 bases from J, with 11 bases in between. DNA of the CDR3: TGTGCCAGCAGCCGCCCGACCCTAGATACGCAGTATTTT. Protein product: CASSRPTLDTQYF.

V and J are TRBV7-2 and TRBJ2-5; D remains ambiguous. Per the germline V gene, CDR1 is SGHTA and CDR2 is FQGNSA. The V and J ends lost 5 bases and 5 bases respectively, with 15 bases between them. The CDR3 covers 14 residues. The CDR3 here is CASSIIAAGETQYF. The CDR3 nucleotides are TGTGCCAGCAGCATCATAGCCGCTGGGGAGACCCAGTACTTC.

V gene TRBV2 combines with J gene TRBJ2-3; TRBD2 is a possible D gene (6 bases). Germline V gives CDR1 SNHLY, CDR2 FYNNEI. The CDR3 extends over 16 amino acids. V was pared by 4 bases and J by 1 base, with 15 bases between. CDR3 sequence: CASSGRGRDGTDTQYF. The CDR3 DNA reads TGTGCCAGCAGTGGGCGGGGCAGGGATGGCACAGATACGCAGTATTTT.

This clone was detected only a few times. The chain couples TRBV5-1 to TRBJ1-5, with TRBD1 as a possible D gene (5 bases). CDR1 and CDR2 from the germline V gene are SGHRS and YFSETQ. The V end lost 4 bases, the J end lost 8 bases, and 13 bases lay between the germline ends. This CDR3 comprises 13 residues. The CDR3 DNA is TGCGCCAGCAGCCGGGACTCCCAGGAGCCCCAGCATTTT. This gives the protein CASSRDSQEPQHF.

The chain carries TRBV28 and TRBJ2-7, with D possibly matching TRBD1 (6 bases). The CDR3 is made up of 14 amino acids. The germline V and J ends were trimmed by 5 bases and 10 bases, with 21 bases remaining between them. The germline V gene encodes CDR1 MDHEN and CDR2 SYDVKM. The CDR3: CASSDRTEHTNQYF. CDR3 DNA sequence: TGTGCCAGCAGTGACCGGACAGAGCATACGAATCAGTACTTC.

This chain links TRBV25-1 with TRBJ1-1; a possible D gene is TRBD1 (6 bases). Per the germline V gene, CDR1 is MGHDK and CDR2 is SYGVNS. CDR3 size: 15 residues. The V gene lost 3 bases and the J gene lost 0 bases, with 11 bases spanning the gap. For the CDR3, the DNA is TGTGCCAGCAGTGACAGGGGAAGCATGAACACTGAAGCTTTCTTT. It codes for CASSDRGSMNTEAFF.

This chain joins TRBV4-1 and TRBJ2-5; 7 positions agree with TRBD2. Germline lookup yields CDR1 MGHRA and CDR2 YSYEKL. The V and J ends lost 4 bases and 5 bases, in that order; junction bases with no gene match: 10. This CDR3 comprises 15 residues. This CDR3 reads CASSLSGRVIETQYF. DNA of the CDR3: TGCGCCAGCAGCCTTAGTGGGAGGGTAATTGAGACCCAGTACTTC.

This clone was picked up one time. The chain has TRBV6-5 and TRBJ2-5, with TRBD2 as a possible D gene (6 bases). Germline V gives CDR1 MNHEY, CDR2 SVGAGI. V was cut by 9 bases and J by 5 bases, with 19 bases left in between. The CDR3 is 14 amino acids. The CDR3 nucleotides read TGTGCCAGTCAAAGACTCCCCGGGAGTGAGACCCAGTACTTC. Protein sequence: CASQRLPGSETQYF.

V gene TRBV3-1 (or the pseudogene TRBV3-2) combines with J gene TRBJ2-2; no clear D. The CDR3 sequence is 13 residues long. The V end lost 2 bases, the J end lost 5 bases, and 6 bases lay between the germline ends. CDR1 is LGHDT and CDR2 is YNNKEL in the germline V gene (reference sequence). The DNA for the CDR3 is TGTGCCAGCAGCCAATGGGAAACCGGGGAGCTGTTTTTT. It yields the protein CASSQWETGELFF.